The sequence of this TCR beta chain was determined in a study of T cell responses to AZD1222 COVID-19 vaccine. The repertoire was sequenced with immunoSEQ multiplex PCR; TCRdb's copy has only in-frame clones and lacks some. The repertoire has tens of thousands of clones, around nine tenths of them found once; the top ten carry roughly 14%. The CDR3 runs 16 residues. V was cut by 8 bases and J by 2 bases, with 21 bases left in between. The germline V gene encodes CDR1 LNHDA and CDR2 SQIVND (reference sequence). Sample: peripheral blood, taken on day 0 of AZD1222 vaccination. The source of this sequence is an adult in good health. The chain links TRBV19 to TRBJ1-1; the D gene is possibly TRBD1 (6 bases). The CDR3 reads CASLGGPTPINTEAFF. The CDR3 region has the DNA TGTGCCAGTTTGGGGGGCCCTACACCTATCAACACTGAAGCTTTCTTT. Filled out from reference TRBV19 and TRBJ1-1, the complete variable domain reads DGGITQSPKYLFRKEGQNVTLSCEQNLNHDAMYWYRQDPGQGLRLIYYSQIVNDFQKGDIAEGYSVSREKKESFPLTVTSAQKNPTAFYLCASLGGPTPINTEAFFGQGTRLTVV.